This TCR beta chain was recorded in a study of control samples from healthy donors and cancer patients. Germline lookup yields CDR1 SGHDN and CDR2 FVKESK. Trimming pared 0 bases from V and 8 bases from J, leaving 10 bases between. The CDR3 covers 13 residues. Some clones are missing from TCRdb's copy, which holds only in-frame ones; the method was immunoSEQ multiplex PCR. Found here are under 200,000 clones, 85% to 95% of them singletons; the top ten hold around 8%. The TCR was taken from a middle-aged woman in good health. Sequencing was carried out using blood. The chain links TRBV14 to TRBJ2-5, with a tentative D call TRBD2 (5 bases). This CDR3 is CASSQDLGVTQYF. The CDR3 bases are TGTGCCAGCAGCCAAGATCTCGGGGTCACCCAGTACTTC.